This TCR beta chain appears in the sequencing data of a study of T cells in Graves' hyperthyroidism and ophthalmopathy. Study in general: Blood from the periphery was taken at initial diagnosis, before any treatment.

Absence of ophthalmopathy progression within 18 months defined stable Graves' hyperthyroidism. Hyperthyroidism was newly diagnosed in patients aged 18 to 65 (duration under 2 months). Diagnoses were established using clinical symptoms, serum thyroxine and TRAb, thyroid ultrasound and orbital computed tomography. There were TCR beta CDR3 regions amplified from RNA transcripts. The HTBI primer set drove a first-round RT-PCR of the TCR CDR3. Via MiXCR, TCRdb re-called the multiplex PCR reads, giving one row per CDR3 protein. Seen here are roughly 720,000 distinct CDR3 sequences, 15% to 20% observed once, and the top ten hold around 16%. In its sample, this clonotype was seen a few times. Sequences were obtained from blood. The TCR sequence derives from a man aged 50 or older with Graves' hyperthyroidism.

CDR3 in amino acids: CASSLIGAVTEAFF. As DNA, the CDR3 is TGTGCCAGCAGCCTGATAGGGGCGGTCACTGAAGCTTTCTTT. This chain connects TRBV14 to TRBJ1-1; tentatively, D is TRBD1 (5 bases). CDR3 length: 14 amino acids. Trimming took off 4 bases at V and 4 bases at J, with 13 bases between the two ends. CDR1 is SGHDN, CDR2 FVKESK, per germline.